Below are 9 T cell receptor beta chains sequenced from a single sample in a study of graft-versus-host responses after intestinal transplantation. TCRdb's copy holds only in-frame clones and misses some; the assay was immunoSEQ multiplex PCR. The sample consists of about 8,600 clones, roughly 29% of them appearing once. Sequenced here: alloreactive CD4+ T cells from a mixed lymphocyte reaction culture, sampled before intestinal transplant. Subset of the sample: CFSE-low proliferating T cells sorted from roughly six-day pre-transplant mixed lymphocyte reaction (GvH or HvG direction). The source is a human patient who received an intestinal transplant.

By sample fraction, this clone is medium-sized. The V and J genes are TRBV10-3 and TRBJ2-7, with D hard to call. Germline-derived CDR1 and CDR2 are ENHRY and SYGVKD. The CDR3 runs to 15 residues. V dropped 4 bases and J dropped 3 bases, with 16 bases sitting between them. CDR3 sequence: CAISGSRRIDYEQYF. The CDR3 nucleotides read TGTGCCATCAGTGGTTCCCGGCGGATTGACTACGAGCAGTACTTC.

In this sample, this clone turned up a few times. V is TRBV2 and J is TRBJ1-5; 7 bases are shared with TRBD1. The CDR3 has 15 residues. The ends lost 9 bases at V and 6 bases at J; junction bases unmatched: 14. CDR1 and CDR2 from the germline V gene are SNHLY and FYNNEI. In DNA, the CDR3 is TGTGCCAGTAGAGAACAGGGGAAAGCAGGTCAGCCCCAGCATTTT. Residues: CASREQGKAGQPQHF.

This clone qualifies as medium-sized. This chain uses TRBV2 with TRBJ1-2, with no clear D. V was shortened by 3 bases and J by 7 bases, with 9 bases between the two germline ends. The CDR3 loop spans 12 amino acids. Germline CDR1 reads SNHLY; CDR2 reads FYNNEI. The CDR3: CASSDRFGGYTF. CDR3 DNA: TGTGCCAGCAGTGACAGGTTTGGTGGCTACACCTTC.

This clone was seen a few times. The rearrangement joins TRBV9 to TRBJ2-3; 11 bases match TRBD2. V shed 4 bases, J shed 4 bases, and the junction held 5 bases outside the gene matches. The CDR3 consists of 15 residues. Per germline, CDR1 SGDLS and CDR2 YYNGEE. CDR3 region: CASSPGTSGADTQYF. CDR3 DNA sequence: TGTGCCAGCAGCCCTGGGACTAGCGGCGCAGATACGCAGTATTTT.

This clone was observed a handful of times. This chain uses TRBV7-9 with TRBJ2-1; weak D call: TRBD2 (6 bases). The CDR3 is made up of 18 amino acids. The germline V gene encodes CDR1 SEHNR and CDR2 FQNEAQ (reference sequence). The germline V and J ends were trimmed by 7 bases and 3 bases, with 25 bases remaining between them. In DNA, the CDR3 is TGTGCCAGCATTATAGGGGATCGAGCGGGCGTCGGCTACAATGAGCAGTTCTTC. Translation gives CASIIGDRAGVGYNEQFF.

The rearrangement joins TRBV18 to TRBJ2-7; 7 bases fit TRBD1. V trimming: 1 base; J trimming: 6 bases; junction bases outside the gene matches: 12. From germline, CDR1 is KGHSH and CDR2 LQKENI. The CDR3 loop spans 16 amino acids. CDR3 loop: CASSPLGRGQVSEQYF. In DNA, the CDR3 is TGTGCCAGCTCACCACTTGGACGAGGACAGGTTTCCGAGCAGTACTTC.

This clone showed up just a few times. The chain recombines TRBV4-3 with TRBJ1-2; D is unclear. V lost 5 bases and J lost 1, with 8 bases in between. There are 13 residues in the CDR3. The germline V gene encodes CDR1 LGHNA and CDR2 YSLEER. CDR3: CASSFGVNYGYTF. CDR3 coding DNA: TGCGCCAGCAGCTTCGGGGTTAACTATGGCTACACCTTC.

The chain has TRBV5-1 and TRBJ2-5; 8 bases fit TRBD1. The germline gives CDR1 SGHRS, CDR2 YFSETQ. This CDR3 region has 16 residues. Germline trimming cut 4 bases from V and 4 bases from J; bases unmatched to any gene: 12. The CDR3 protein is CASSPLHQGALETQYF. As DNA, the CDR3 is TGCGCCAGCAGCCCTTTGCACCAGGGGGCATTAGAGACCCAGTACTTC. The full variable domain, with the rest looked up from reference TRBV5-1 and TRBJ2-5, is KAGVTQTPRYLIKTRGQQVTLSCSPISGHRSVSWYQQTPGQGLQFLFEYFSETQRNKGNFPGRFSGRQFSNSRSEMNVSTLELGDSALYLCASSPLHQGALETQYFGPGTRLLVL.

This clone qualifies as medium-sized. V and J are TRBV6-6 and TRBJ2-3; 9 positions match TRBD1. The CDR3 spans 15 residues. With 5 bases clipped from V and 1 base from J, the junction kept 4 bases outside the gene matches. Germline-derived CDR1 and CDR2 are MNHNY and SVGAGI (reference sequence). The CDR3 bases are TGTGCCAGCAGTCACAGGGGGCTGGGCACAGATACGCAGTATTTT. Amino acids: CASSHRGLGTDTQYF.